The sequence of this T cell receptor beta chain was determined in a study of PD-L1 blockade in urothelial cancer. The CDR3 runs to 12 residues. Germline-derived CDR1 and CDR2 are ENHRY and SYGVKD. After removal of 7 bases from V and 6 bases from J, the junction contained 4 bases not matched to a gene. TCRdb's table, derived via immunoSEQ multiplex PCR, lists solely in-frame clones and lacks some. The table shows about 110,000 clones, with approximately 85% occurring only once. The sequences come from PBMCs, collected around atezolizumab (anti-PD-L1) treatment. The chain uses TRBV10-3 and TRBJ2-3, with TRBD2 matching 7 bases. The sequence was collected from a man between 50 and 59 years old with urothelial cancer. Written as DNA, the CDR3 is TGTGCCATCAATCGGGGGGATGATACGCAGTATTTT. This translates into CAINRGDDTQYF.